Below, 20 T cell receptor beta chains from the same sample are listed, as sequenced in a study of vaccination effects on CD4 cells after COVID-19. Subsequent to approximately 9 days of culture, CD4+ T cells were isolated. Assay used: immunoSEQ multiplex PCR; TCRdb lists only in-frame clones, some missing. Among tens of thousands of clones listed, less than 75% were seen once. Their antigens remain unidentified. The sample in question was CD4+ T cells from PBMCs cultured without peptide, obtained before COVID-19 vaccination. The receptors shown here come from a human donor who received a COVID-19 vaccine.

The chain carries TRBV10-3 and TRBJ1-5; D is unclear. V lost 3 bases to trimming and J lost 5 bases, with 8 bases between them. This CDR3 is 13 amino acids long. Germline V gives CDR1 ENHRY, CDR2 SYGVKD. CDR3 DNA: TGTGCCATCAGTGATGGACGGGATCAGCCCCAGCATTTT. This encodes CAISDGRDQPQHF.

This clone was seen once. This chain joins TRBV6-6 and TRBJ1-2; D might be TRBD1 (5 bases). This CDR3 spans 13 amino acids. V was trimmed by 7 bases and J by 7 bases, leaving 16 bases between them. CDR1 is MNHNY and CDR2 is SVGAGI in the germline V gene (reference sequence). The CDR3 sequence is CASKAGAIVGYTF. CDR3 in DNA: TGTGCCAGCAAGGCTGGGGCTATTGTTGGCTACACCTTC.

CDR3 loop: CASSYHTQETQYF. As DNA, the CDR3 is TGTGCCAGCAGTTACCACACCCAAGAGACCCAGTACTTC. The chain recombines TRBV6-5 with TRBJ2-5, with no clear D. The length of the CDR3 is 13 residues. V dropped 2 bases and J dropped 1 base, with 5 bases sitting between them. Germline-derived CDR1 and CDR2 are MNHEY and SVGAGI.

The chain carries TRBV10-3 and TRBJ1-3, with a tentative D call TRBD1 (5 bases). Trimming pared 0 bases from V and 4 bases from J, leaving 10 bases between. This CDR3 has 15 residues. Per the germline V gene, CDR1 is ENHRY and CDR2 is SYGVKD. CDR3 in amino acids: CAISESGGSGNTIYF. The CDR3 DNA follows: TGTGCCATCAGTGAGTCGGGGGGATCAGGAAACACCATATATTTT.

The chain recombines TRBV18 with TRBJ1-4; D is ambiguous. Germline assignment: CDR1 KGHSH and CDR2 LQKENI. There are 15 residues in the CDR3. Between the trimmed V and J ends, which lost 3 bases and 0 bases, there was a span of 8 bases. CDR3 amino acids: CASSPTGTTNEKLFF. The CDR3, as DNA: TGTGCCAGCTCACCGACCGGGACAACTAATGAAAAACTGTTTTTT.

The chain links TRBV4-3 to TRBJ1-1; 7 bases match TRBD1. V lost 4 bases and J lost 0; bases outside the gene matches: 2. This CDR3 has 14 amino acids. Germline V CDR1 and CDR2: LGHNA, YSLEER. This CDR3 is CASSPGTVNTEAFF. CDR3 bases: TGCGCCAGCAGCCCAGGGACAGTGAACACTGAAGCTTTCTTT.

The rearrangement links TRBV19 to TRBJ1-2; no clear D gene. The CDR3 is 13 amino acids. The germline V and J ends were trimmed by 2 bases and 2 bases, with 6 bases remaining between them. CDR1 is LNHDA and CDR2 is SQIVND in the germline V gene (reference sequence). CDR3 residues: CASSIRKNYGYTF. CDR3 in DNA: TGTGCCAGTAGTATACGGAAGAACTATGGCTACACCTTC.

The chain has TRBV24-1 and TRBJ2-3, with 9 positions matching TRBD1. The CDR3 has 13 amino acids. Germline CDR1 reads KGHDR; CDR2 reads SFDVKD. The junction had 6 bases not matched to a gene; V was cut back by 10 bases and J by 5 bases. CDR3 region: CATSTGGIDTQYF. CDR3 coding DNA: TGTGCCACATCAACAGGGGGCATAGATACGCAGTATTTT.

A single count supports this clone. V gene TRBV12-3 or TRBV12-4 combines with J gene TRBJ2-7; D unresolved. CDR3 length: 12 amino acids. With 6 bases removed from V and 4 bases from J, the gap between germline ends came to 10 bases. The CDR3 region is CASRGFRYEQYF. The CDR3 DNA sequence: TGTGCCAGCAGAGGGTTCCGTTACGAGCAGTACTTC.

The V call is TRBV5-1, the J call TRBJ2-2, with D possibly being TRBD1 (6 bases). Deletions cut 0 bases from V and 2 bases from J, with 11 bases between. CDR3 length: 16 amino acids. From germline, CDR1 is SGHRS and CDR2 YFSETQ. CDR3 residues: CASSLEGHFNTGELFF. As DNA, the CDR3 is TGCGCCAGCAGCTTGGAGGGACACTTTAACACCGGGGAGCTGTTTTTT.

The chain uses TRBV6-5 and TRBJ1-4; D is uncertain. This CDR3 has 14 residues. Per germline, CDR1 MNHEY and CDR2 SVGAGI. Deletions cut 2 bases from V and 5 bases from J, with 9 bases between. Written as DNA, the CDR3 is TGTGCCAGCAGTTACAGTACCAGAAATGAAAAACTGTTTTTT. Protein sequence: CASSYSTRNEKLFF.

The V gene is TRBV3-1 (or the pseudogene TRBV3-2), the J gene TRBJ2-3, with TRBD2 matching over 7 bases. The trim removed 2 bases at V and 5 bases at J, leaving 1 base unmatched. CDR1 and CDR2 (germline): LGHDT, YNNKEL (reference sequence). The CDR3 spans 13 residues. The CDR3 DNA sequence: TGTGCCAGCAGCCAAACTAGCGAAGATACGCAGTATTTT. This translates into CASSQTSEDTQYF.

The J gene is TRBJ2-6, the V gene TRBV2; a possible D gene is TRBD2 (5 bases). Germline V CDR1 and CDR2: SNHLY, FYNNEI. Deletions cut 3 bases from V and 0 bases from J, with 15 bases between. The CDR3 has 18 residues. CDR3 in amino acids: CASSDGSGTTSGANVLTF. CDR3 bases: TGTGCCAGCAGTGACGGCAGCGGTACTACCTCTGGGGCCAACGTCCTGACTTTC.

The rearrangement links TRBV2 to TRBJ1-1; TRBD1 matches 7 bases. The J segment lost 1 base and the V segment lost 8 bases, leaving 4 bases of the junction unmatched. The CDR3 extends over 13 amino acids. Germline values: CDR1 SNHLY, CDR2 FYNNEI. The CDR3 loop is CASRGQQNTEAFF. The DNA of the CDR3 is TGTGCCAGCCGGGGACAGCAGAACACTGAAGCTTTCTTT.

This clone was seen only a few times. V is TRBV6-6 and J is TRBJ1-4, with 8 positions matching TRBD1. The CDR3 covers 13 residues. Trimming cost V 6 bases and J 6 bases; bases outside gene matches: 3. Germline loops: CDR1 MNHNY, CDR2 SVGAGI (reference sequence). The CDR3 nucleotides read TGTGCCAGCAGGGACAGGGTTGATGAAAAACTGTTTTTT. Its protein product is CASRDRVDEKLFF.

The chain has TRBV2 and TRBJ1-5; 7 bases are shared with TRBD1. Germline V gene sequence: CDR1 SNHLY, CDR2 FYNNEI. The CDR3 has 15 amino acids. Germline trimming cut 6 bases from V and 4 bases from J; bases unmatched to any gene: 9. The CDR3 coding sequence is TGTGCCAGCAGGGGAGGACAGGCGGGGAATCAGCCCCAGCATTTT. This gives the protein CASRGGQAGNQPQHF.

The CDR3 loop reads CAISSGQNTGELFF. The CDR3 nucleotides read TGTGCCATCAGTTCGGGACAGAACACCGGGGAGCTGTTTTTT. The chain carries TRBV10-3 and TRBJ2-2, with a weak D call TRBD1 (6 bases). Trimming took 5 bases from V and 1 from J, leaving 8 bases between them. The CDR3 totals 14 residues. Germline V gene lookup returns CDR1 ENHRY and CDR2 SYGVKD.

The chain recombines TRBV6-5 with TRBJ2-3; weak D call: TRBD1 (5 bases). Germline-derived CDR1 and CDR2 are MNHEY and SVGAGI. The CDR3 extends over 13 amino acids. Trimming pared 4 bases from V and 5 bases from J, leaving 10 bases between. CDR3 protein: CASSWSQEDTQYF. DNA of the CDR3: TGTGCCAGCAGTTGGTCACAGGAAGATACGCAGTATTTT.

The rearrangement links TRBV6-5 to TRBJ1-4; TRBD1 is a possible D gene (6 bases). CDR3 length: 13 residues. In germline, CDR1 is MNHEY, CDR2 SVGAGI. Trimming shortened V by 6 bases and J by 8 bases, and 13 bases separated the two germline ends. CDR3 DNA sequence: TGTGCCAGCAGAAGAGGGGGGAGGGAAAAACTGTTTTTT. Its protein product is CASRRGGREKLFF.

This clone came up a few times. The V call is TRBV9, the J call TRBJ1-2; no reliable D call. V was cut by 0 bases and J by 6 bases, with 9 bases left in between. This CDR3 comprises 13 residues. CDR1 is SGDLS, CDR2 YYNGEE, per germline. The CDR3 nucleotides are TGTGCCAGCAGCGTAGCCGTCCAGGATGGCTACACCTTC. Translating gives CASSVAVQDGYTF.